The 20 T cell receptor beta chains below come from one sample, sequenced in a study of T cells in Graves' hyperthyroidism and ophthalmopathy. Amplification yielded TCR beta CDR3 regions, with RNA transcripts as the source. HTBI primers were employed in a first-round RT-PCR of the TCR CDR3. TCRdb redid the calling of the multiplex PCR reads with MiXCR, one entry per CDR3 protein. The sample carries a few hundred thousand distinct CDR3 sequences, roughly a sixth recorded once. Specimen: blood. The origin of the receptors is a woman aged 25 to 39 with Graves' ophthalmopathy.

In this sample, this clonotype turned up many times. In DNA form, the CDR3 reads TGTGCCAGCAGCTCGCTCGCAGGGGCAGATACGCAGTATTTT. This codes for CASSSLAGADTQYF. The chain is built from TRBV5-6 and TRBJ2-3; D perhaps matches TRBD1 (6 bases). In germline, CDR1 is SGHDT, CDR2 YYEEEE. The CDR3 extends over 14 amino acids. Deletions cut 3 bases from V and 4 bases from J, with 12 bases between.

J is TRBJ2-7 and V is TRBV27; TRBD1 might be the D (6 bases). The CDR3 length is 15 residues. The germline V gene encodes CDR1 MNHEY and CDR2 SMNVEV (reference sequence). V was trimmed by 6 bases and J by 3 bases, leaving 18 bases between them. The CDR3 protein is CASSLNDGTYYEQYF. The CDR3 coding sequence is TGTGCCAGCAGCCTTAACGACGGGACATACTACGAGCAGTACTTC.

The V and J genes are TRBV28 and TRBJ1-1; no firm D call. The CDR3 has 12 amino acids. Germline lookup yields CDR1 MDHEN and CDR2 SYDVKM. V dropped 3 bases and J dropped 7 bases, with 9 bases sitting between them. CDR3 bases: TGTGCCAGCAGTTTTTTGGGATTTGAAGCTTTCTTT. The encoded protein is CASSFLGFEAFF.

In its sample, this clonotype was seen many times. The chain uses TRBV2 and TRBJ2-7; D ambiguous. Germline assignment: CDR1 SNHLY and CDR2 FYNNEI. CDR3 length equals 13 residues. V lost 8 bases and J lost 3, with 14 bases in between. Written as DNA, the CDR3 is TGTGCCAGCGGTCGTCCCTTCGACTACGAGCAGTACTTC. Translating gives CASGRPFDYEQYF.

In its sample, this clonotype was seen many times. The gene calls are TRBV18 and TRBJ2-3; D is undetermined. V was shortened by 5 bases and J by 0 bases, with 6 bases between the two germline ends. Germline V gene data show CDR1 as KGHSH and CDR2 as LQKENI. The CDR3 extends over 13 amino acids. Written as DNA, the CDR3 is TGTGCCAGCTCATTGGACAGCACAGATACGCAGTATTTT. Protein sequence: CASSLDSTDTQYF.

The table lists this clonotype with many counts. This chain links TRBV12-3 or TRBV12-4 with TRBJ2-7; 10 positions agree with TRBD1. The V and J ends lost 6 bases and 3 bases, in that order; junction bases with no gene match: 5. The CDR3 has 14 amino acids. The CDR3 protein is CASRFRTGGYEQYF. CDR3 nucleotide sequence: TGTGCCAGCAGATTTCGGACAGGGGGCTACGAGCAGTACTTC.

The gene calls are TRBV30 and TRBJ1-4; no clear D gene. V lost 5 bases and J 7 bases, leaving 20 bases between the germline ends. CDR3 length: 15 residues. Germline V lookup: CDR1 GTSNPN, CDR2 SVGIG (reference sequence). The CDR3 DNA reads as TGTGCCTGGTTGAAAAGAGGTCCTGTGATTGAAAAACTGTTTTTT. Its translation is CAWLKRGPVIEKLFF. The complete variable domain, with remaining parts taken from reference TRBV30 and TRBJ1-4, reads SQTIHQWPATLVQPVGSPLSLECTVEGTSNPNLYWYRQAAGRGLQLLFYSVGIGQISSEVPQNLSASRPQDRQFILSSKKLLLSDSGFYLCAWLKRGPVIEKLFFGSGTQLSVL.

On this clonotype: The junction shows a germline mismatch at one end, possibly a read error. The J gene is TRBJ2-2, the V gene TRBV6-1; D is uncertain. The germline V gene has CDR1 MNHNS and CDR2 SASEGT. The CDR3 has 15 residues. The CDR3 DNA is TGTGCCAGCAGTGACCCTACAGTAAACACCGAGGAGCTGTTTTTT. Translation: CASSDPTVNTEELFF.

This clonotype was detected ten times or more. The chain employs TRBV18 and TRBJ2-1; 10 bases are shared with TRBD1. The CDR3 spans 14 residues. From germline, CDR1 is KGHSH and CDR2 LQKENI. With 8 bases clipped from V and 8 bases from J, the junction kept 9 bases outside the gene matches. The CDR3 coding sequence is TGTGCCAGCGCCCGGGACAGGGGAGGGGATGAGCAGTTCTTC. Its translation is CASARDRGGDEQFF.

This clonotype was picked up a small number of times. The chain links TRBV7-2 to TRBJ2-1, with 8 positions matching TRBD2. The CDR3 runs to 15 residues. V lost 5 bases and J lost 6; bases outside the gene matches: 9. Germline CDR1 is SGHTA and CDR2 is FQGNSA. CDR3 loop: CASSPGGGRTNEQFF. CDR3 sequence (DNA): TGTGCCAGCAGCCCGGGGGGGGGCCGTACCAATGAGCAGTTCTTC.

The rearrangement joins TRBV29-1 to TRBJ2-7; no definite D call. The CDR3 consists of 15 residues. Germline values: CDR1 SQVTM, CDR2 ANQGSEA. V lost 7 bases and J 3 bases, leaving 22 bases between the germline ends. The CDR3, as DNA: TGCAGCGCTCCATACGGGCTGCTCCGGTTCTACGAGCAGTACTTC. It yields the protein CSAPYGLLRFYEQYF.

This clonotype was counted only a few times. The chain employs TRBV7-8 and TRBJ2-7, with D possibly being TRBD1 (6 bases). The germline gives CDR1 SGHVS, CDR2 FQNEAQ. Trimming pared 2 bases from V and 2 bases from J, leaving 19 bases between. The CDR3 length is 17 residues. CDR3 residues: CASSLPNQGPRTYEQYF. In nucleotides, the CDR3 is TGTGCCAGCAGCTTACCTAATCAGGGGCCAAGAACCTACGAGCAGTACTTC. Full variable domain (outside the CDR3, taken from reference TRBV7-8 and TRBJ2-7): GAGVSQSPRYKVAKRGQDVALRCDPISGHVSLFWYQQALGQGPEFLTYFQNEAQLDKSGLPSDRFFAERPEGSVSTLKIQRTQQEDSAVYLCASSLPNQGPRTYEQYFGPGTRLTVT.

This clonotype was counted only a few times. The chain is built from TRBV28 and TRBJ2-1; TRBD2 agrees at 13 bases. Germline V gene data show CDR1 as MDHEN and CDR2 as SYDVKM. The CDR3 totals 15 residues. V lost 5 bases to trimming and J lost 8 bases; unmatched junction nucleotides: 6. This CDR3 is CASSVETSGRYEQFF. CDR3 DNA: TGTGCCAGCAGTGTAGAGACTAGCGGGAGGTATGAGCAGTTCTTC.

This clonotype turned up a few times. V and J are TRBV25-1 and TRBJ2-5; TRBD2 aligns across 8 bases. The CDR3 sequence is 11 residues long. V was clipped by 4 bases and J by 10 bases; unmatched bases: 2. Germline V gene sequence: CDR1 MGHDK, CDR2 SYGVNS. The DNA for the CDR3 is TGTGCCAGCAGTGGAACTAGCGGCCAGTACTTC. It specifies CASSGTSGQYF.

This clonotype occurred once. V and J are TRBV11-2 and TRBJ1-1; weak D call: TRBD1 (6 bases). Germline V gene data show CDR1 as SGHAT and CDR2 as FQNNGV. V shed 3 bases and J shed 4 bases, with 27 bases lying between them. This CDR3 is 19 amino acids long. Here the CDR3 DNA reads TGTGCCAGCAGCTTGGGGATGCCCTGGACTTTAAAGGGGGGCACTGAAGCTTTCTTT. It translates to CASSLGMPWTLKGGTEAFF. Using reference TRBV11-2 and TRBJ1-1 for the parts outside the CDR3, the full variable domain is EAGVAQSPRYKIIEKRQSVAFWCNPISGHATLYWYQQILGQGPKLLIQFQNNGVVDDSQLPKDRFSAERLKGVDSTLKIQPAKLEDSAVYLCASSLGMPWTLKGGTEAFFGQGTRLTVV.

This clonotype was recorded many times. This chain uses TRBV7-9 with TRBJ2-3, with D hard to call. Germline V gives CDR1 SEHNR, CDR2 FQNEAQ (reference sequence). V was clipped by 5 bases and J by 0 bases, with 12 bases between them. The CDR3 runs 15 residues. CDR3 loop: CASSRPGSSTDTQYF. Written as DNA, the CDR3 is TGTGCCAGCAGCCGCCCCGGTTCTAGCACAGATACGCAGTATTTT.

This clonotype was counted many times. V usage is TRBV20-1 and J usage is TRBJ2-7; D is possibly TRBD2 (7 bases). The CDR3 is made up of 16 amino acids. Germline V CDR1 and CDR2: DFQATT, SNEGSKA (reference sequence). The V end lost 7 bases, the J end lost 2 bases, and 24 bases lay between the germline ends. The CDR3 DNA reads TGCAGTGTCAATGGGGGGGGCATCCCCACGCCCTACGAGCAGTACTTC. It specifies CSVNGGGIPTPYEQYF.

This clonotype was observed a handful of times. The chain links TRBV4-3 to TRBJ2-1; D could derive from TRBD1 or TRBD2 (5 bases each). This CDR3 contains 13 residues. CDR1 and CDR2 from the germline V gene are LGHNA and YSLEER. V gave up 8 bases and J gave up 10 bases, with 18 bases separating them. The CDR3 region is CASAYTRGEEQFF. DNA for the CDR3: TGCGCCAGCGCCTACACCCGAGGGGAAGAGCAGTTCTTC.

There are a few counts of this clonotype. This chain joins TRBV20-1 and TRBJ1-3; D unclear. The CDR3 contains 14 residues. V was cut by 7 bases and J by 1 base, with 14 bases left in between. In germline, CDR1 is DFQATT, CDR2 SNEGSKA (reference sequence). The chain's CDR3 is CSGVGVGSGNTIYF. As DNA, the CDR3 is TGCAGTGGGGTGGGTGTTGGGTCTGGAAACACCATATATTTT.

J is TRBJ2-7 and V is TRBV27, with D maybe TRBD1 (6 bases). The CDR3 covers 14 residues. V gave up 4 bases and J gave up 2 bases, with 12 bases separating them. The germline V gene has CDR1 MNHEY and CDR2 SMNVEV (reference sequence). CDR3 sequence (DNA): TGTGCCAGCAGTTCGGACAGAGAAGCCTACGAGCAGTACTTC. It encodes CASSSDREAYEQYF.